The 15 T cell receptor beta chains below were found in one sample sequenced in a study of metastatic and nonmetastatic thyroid tumors (dated by TCRdb to 2018 to 2021). Preparation of the library involved PCR. TCRdb records Illumina HiSeq 4000 as the sequencer. TCRdb passed the public sequencing reads through fastp at Q25 and MiXCR, retaining productive beta sequences. This sample holds 35,000 to 45,000 clones; roughly an eighth were observed only once. Of the sample, around 9.7% is held by the ten largest clones. No patient had received any treatment before thyroid surgery. Sample: blood. These receptors were taken from a male donor with papillary thyroid cancer or a benign thyroid nodule (not recorded which). Some clones in this sample may be carry-over from other donors' samples.

Many counts were recorded for this clone. A much more abundant neighbour one base away suggests this may be a read error. The genes are TRBV6-2 or TRBV6-3 and TRBJ2-3, with TRBD2 identical over 10 bases. This CDR3 spans 16 amino acids. Losses at the gene ends were 6 bases for V and 1 base for J; bases not matched to a gene: 7. The germline V gene has CDR1 MNHEY and CDR2 SVGEGT. CDR3 in amino acids: CASRGASGSGTDTQYF. The CDR3, as DNA: TGTGCCAGCAGGGGGGCTAGCGGGAGCGGCACAGATACGCAGTATTTT.

The table lists this clone with many counts. The rearrangement links TRBV12-3 or TRBV12-4 to TRBJ1-5; 8 bases map to TRBD1. V gave up 6 bases and J gave up 5 bases; unmatched junction bases: 6. This CDR3 is 14 amino acids long. CDR3 region: CASSLTGEDQPQHF. The DNA for the CDR3 is TGTGCCAGCAGCCTGACAGGGGAGGATCAGCCCCAGCATTTT.

In its sample, this clone ranks as medium-sized. Other DNA sequences in this sample translate to the same CDR3. The rearrangement uses TRBV6-1 and TRBJ2-7; TRBD2 aligns across 14 bases. This CDR3 contains 15 residues. Germline CDR1 reads MNHNS; CDR2 reads SASEGT. V lost 3 bases, J lost 7 bases, and 5 bases stayed unmatched. The CDR3: CASSEGLAGVGEQYF. The CDR3 coding sequence is TGTGCCAGCAGTGAGGGACTAGCGGGAGTAGGAGAGCAGTACTTC.

This clone has a count of ten or more. This chain joins TRBV9 and TRBJ2-1; 7 bases match TRBD2. The CDR3 has 15 amino acids. The trim removed 0 bases at V and 2 bases at J, leaving 2 bases unmatched. CDR1 is SGDLS and CDR2 is YYNGEE in the germline V gene. CDR3 nucleotides: TGTGCCAGCAGCGTAGCGGGAGGCACCTACAATGAGCAGTTCTTC. Translated: CASSVAGGTYNEQFF.

The table lists this clone with many counts. The genes are TRBV19 and TRBJ2-7, with 9 bases that match TRBD1. V dropped 9 bases and J dropped 2; count of bases not matched to a gene: 17. This CDR3 contains 17 residues. Looked up from germline, CDR1 is LNHDA and CDR2 is SQIVND (reference sequence). The CDR3 DNA reads TGTGCCAGCTCGGACAGGGGTTATGGGCGGCCTCCCTACGAGCAGTACTTC. This encodes CASSDRGYGRPPYEQYF.

This clone was observed at least ten times. As DNA, the CDR3 is TGCGCCAGCAGCTTTGGCCAAGAAAGGGTGGGTGAAAAACTGTTTTTT. This gives the protein CASSFGQERVGEKLFF. This rearrangement joins TRBV5-1 to TRBJ1-4; no reliable D call. Germline V gene sequence: CDR1 SGHRS, CDR2 YFSETQ. Trimming cost V 2 bases and J 7 bases, with 18 bases left between them. The CDR3 has 16 amino acids.

This clone was recorded many times. The chain uses TRBV6-1 and TRBJ2-4; no definite D call. The CDR3 is 12 amino acids. Trimming left V 5 bases short and J 5 bases short, with 7 bases between. Germline-derived CDR1 and CDR2 are MNHNS and SASEGT. CDR3 bases: TGTGCCAGCAGTAATCCCGAAAACATTCAGTACTTC. As protein: CASSNPENIQYF.

This clone was detected many times. V gene TRBV12-3 or TRBV12-4 combines with J gene TRBJ1-1; TRBD1 matches at 7 bases. CDR3 size: 14 residues. The ends lost 6 bases at V and 5 bases at J; junction bases unmatched: 9. The CDR3 reads CASSQGVGRTEAFF. CDR3 in DNA: TGTGCCAGCAGCCAGGGGGTGGGGAGGACTGAAGCTTTCTTT.

This chain joins TRBV6-4 and TRBJ1-6; TRBD1 is a possible D gene (5 bases). The V gene's germline CDR1 is MRHNA and CDR2 SNTAGT. V was shortened by 4 bases and J by 9 bases, with 10 bases between the two germline ends. The length of the CDR3 is 13 residues. The CDR3: CASSALGGSPLHF. The CDR3 DNA reads TGTGCCAGCAGTGCCCTCGGGGGTTCACCCCTCCACTTT.

This clone was recorded at least ten times. The sample has other DNA sequences that encode this CDR3 too. CDR3 nucleotides: TGTGCCAGCAGTCCCACAGGGTTCTCTGGCTATGACACTGAAGCTTTCTTT. Translation gives CASSPTGFSGYDTEAFF. The rearrangement joins TRBV28 to TRBJ1-1; a possible D gene is TRBD1 (6 bases). V shed 5 bases and J shed 3 bases, with 22 bases lying between them. Germline V CDR1 and CDR2: MDHEN, SYDVKM. CDR3 length: 17 residues.

To note about this clone: This may arise from a read error, as a much more abundant clone is one base away. This chain uses TRBV15 with TRBJ1-3; D is ambiguous. The germline CDR1 and CDR2 sequences are LNHNV and YYDKDF (reference sequence). The CDR3 runs 17 residues. The CDR3 sequence is CATSKLSRAGSGNTIHF. DNA of the CDR3: TGTGCCACCAGCAAACTATCGCGGGCTGGCTCTGGAAACACCATACATTTT.

The chain recombines TRBV5-4 with TRBJ2-5, with TRBD2 as a possible D gene (7 bases). The V end was cut by 2 bases, the J end by 4 bases, with 15 bases between. The CDR3 has 15 amino acids. Germline V lookup: CDR1 SGHNT, CDR2 YYREEE (reference sequence). CDR3 protein: CASSFVGGGGETQYF. The DNA of the CDR3 is TGTGCCAGCAGCTTCGTCGGAGGGGGGGGAGAGACCCAGTACTTC.

Many counts were recorded for this clone. J is TRBJ1-1 and V is TRBV20-1; weak D call: TRBD1 (5 bases). CDR1 is DFQATT and CDR2 is SNEGSKA in the germline V gene (reference sequence). There are 13 residues in the CDR3. This CDR3 is CRHGGARDTEAFF. The CDR3 nucleotides are TGCAGGCACGGAGGGGCGCGGGACACTGAAGCTTTCTTT.

V is TRBV7-3 and J is TRBJ2-7, with a possible D match to TRBD2 (6 bases). The germline V gene has CDR1 SGHTA and CDR2 FQGTGA. With 2 bases removed from V and 6 bases from J, the gap between germline ends came to 11 bases. CDR3 length equals 13 residues. The CDR3 DNA sequence: TGTGCCAGCAGCTTATCGGGAGTTTTCGAGCAGTACTTC. Translating gives CASSLSGVFEQYF. Full variable domain (rest looked up from reference TRBV7-3 and TRBJ2-7): GAGVSQTPSNKVTEKGKYVELRCDPISGHTALYWYRQSLGQGPEFLIYFQGTGAADDSGLPNDRFFAVRPEGSVSTLKIQRTERGDSAVYLCASSLSGVFEQYFGPGTRLTVT.

This clone was recorded many times. This chain uses TRBV20-1 with TRBJ2-7; 7 bases map to TRBD2. Germline-derived CDR1 and CDR2 are DFQATT and SNEGSKA (reference sequence). The CDR3 runs 11 residues. J lost 4 bases, V lost 6 bases, and 3 bases had no gene match. CDR3 nucleotides: TGCAGTGCCGGTAGCGGGTACGAGCAGTACTTC. Translating it yields CSAGSGYEQYF.